The TCR beta chain described here comes from a study of regulatory T cells in long-lasting Graves disease. Germline CDR1 DFQATT, CDR2 SNEGSKA (reference sequence). The CDR3 is 15 residues long. The V and J ends lost 6 bases and 0 bases respectively, with 12 bases between them. The time point was: persistent/refractory GD, antithyroid drugs over 5 years with positive TRAb. Extracted RNA from PBMCs served as the source of the TCR library. It was an endocrinology department in Xi'an, China, that provided the patients. The peripheral blood volume drawn was 8 to 9.5 milliliters, and it was collected into EDTA tubes. CDR3 regions were amplified by Arm-PCR using iRepertoire HTBI primers to build TCR beta libraries. TCRdb re-analysed the multiplex PCR reads in MiXCR, keeping a single row per CDR3 protein. Among a few hundred thousand distinct CDR3 sequences, roughly 23% were seen once, and the ten largest hold approximately 14%.

Material: peripheral blood mononuclear cells (PBMCs), obtained when the disease was refractory, from a patient treated with antithyroid drugs. The chain links TRBV20-1 to TRBJ2-6; D remains ambiguous. The clonotype was recovered from a female donor with Graves disease. The CDR3 reads CSAPWGNSGANVLTF. DNA of the CDR3: TGCAGTGCCCCCTGGGGAAACTCTGGGGCCAACGTCCTGACTTTC.